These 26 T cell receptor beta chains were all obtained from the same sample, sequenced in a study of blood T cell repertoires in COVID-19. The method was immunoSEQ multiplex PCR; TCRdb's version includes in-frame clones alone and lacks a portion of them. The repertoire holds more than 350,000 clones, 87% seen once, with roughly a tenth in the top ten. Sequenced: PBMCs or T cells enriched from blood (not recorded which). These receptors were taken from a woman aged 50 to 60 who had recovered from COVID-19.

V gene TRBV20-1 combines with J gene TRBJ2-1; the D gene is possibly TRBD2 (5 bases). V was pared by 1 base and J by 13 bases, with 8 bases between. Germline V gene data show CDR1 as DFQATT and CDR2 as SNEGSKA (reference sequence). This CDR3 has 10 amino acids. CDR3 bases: TGCAGTGCTAGAGTGAGGGATCAGTTCTTC. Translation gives CSARVRDQFF.

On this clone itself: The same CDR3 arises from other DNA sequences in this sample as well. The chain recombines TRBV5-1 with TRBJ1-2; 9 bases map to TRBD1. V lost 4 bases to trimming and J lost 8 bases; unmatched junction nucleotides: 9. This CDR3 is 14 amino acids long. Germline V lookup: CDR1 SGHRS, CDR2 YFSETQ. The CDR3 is CASSRPGQGDGYTF. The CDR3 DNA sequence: TGCGCCAGCAGCCGCCCGGGACAGGGAGACGGCTACACCTTC. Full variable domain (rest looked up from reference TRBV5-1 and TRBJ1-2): KAGVTQTPRYLIKTRGQQVTLSCSPISGHRSVSWYQQTPGQGLQFLFEYFSETQRNKGNFPGRFSGRQFSNSRSEMNVSTLELGDSALYLCASSRPGQGDGYTFGSGTRLTVV.

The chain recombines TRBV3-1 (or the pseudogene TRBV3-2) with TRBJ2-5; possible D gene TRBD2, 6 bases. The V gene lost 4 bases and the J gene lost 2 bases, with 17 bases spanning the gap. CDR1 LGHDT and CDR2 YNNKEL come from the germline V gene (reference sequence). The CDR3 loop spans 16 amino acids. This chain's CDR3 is CASSPEVGRGQETQYF. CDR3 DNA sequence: TGTGCCAGCAGCCCCGAGGTAGGCCGGGGGCAAGAGACCCAGTACTTC.

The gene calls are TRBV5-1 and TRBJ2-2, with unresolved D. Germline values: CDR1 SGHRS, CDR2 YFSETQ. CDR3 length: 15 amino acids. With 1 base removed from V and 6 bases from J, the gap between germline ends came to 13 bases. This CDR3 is CASSLMAGFSGELFF. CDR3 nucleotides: TGCGCCAGCAGCTTGATGGCTGGCTTCTCCGGGGAGCTGTTTTTT.

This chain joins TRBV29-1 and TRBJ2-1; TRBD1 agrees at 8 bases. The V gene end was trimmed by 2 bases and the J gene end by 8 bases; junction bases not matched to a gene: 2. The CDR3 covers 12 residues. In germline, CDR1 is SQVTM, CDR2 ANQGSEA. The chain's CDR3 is CSVEQGAYEQFF. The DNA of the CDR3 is TGCAGCGTTGAACAGGGGGCATATGAGCAGTTCTTC.

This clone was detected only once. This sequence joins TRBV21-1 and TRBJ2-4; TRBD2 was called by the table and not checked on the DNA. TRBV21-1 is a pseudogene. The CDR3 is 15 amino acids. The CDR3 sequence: CASSKGFVRGNIQYF. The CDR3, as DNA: TGTGCCAGCAGCAAAGGGTTTGTGCGGGGAAACATTCAGTACTTC.

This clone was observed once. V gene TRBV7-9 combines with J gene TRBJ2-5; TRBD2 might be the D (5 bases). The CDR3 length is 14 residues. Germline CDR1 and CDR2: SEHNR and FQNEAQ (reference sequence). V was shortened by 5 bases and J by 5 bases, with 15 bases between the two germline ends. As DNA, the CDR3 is TGTGCCAGCAGCCAGATCGGGAATACGGAGACCCAGTACTTC. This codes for CASSQIGNTETQYF.

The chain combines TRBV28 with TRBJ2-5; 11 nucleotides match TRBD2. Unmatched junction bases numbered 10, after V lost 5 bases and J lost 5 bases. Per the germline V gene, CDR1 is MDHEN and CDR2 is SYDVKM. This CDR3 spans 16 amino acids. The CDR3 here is CASSPDIAGGRETQYF. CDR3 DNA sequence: TGTGCCAGCAGTCCAGATATAGCGGGGGGGCGTGAGACCCAGTACTTC.

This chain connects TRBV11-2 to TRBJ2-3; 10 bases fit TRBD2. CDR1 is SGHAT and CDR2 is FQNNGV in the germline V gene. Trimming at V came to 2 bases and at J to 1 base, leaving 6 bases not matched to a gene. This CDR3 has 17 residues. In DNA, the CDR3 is TGTGCCAGCAGCTTACCTAGCGGGGGCCGTCGCACAGATACGCAGTATTTT. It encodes CASSLPSGGRRTDTQYF.

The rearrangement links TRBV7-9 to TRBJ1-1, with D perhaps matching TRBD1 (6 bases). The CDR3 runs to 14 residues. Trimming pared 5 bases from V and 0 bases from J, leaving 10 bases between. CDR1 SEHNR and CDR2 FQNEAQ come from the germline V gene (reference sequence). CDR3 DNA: TGTGCCAGCAGCCAAGGACAGTTGAACACTGAAGCTTTCTTT. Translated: CASSQGQLNTEAFF. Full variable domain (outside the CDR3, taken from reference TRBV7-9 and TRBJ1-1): DTGVSQNPRHKITKRGQNVTFRCDPISEHNRLYWYRQTLGQGPEFLTYFQNEAQLEKSRLLSDRFSAERPKGSFSTLEIQRTEQGDSAMYLCASSQGQLNTEAFFGQGTRLTVV.

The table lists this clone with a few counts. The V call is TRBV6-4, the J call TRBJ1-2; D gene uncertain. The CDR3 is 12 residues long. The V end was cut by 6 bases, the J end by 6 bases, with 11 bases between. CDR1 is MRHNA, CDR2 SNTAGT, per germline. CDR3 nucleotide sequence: TGTGCCAGCAGGCGGCGGATGGATGGCTACACCTTC. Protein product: CASRRRMDGYTF.

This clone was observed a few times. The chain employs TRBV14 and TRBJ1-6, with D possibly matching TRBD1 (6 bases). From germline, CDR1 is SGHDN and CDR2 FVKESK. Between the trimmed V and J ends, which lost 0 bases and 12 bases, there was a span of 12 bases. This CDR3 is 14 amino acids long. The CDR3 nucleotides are TGTGCCAGCAGCCAAGATCAGGGGTTAGGACCCCTCCACTTT. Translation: CASSQDQGLGPLHF.

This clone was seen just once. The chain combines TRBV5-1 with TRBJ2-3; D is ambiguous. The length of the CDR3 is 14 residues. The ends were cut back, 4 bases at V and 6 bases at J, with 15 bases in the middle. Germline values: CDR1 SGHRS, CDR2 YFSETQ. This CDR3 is CASSATTGSDTQYF. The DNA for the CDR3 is TGCGCCAGCAGCGCTACGACGGGTTCGGATACGCAGTATTTT.

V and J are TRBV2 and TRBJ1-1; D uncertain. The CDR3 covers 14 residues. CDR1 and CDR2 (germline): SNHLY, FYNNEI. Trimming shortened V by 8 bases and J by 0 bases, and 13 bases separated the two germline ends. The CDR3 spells CASCQTDLNTEAFF. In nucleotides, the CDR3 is TGTGCCAGCTGCCAGACGGACTTGAACACTGAAGCTTTCTTT. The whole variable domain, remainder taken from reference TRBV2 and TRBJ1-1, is EPEVTQTPSHQVTQMGQEVILRCVPISNHLYFYWYRQILGQKVEFLVSFYNNEISEKSEIFDDQFSVERPDGSNFTLKIRSTKLEDSAMYFCASCQTDLNTEAFFGQGTRLTVV.

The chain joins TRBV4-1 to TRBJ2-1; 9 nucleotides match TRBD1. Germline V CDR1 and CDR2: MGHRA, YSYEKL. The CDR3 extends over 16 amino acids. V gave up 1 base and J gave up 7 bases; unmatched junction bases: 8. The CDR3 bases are TGCGCCAGCAGCCAAGGTCCGGGACAGGGATGGAATGAGCAGTTCTTC. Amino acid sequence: CASSQGPGQGWNEQFF.

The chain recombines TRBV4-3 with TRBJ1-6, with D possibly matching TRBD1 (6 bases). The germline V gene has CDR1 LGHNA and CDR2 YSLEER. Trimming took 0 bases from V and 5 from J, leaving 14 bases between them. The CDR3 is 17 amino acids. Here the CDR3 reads CASSQDPSQGDNSPLHF. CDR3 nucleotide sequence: TGCGCCAGCAGCCAAGATCCTTCACAGGGAGATAATTCACCCCTCCACTTT.

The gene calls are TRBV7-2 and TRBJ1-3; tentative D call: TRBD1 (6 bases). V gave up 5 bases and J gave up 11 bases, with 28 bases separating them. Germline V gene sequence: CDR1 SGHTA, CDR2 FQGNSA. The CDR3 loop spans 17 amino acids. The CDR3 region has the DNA TGTGCCAGCAGCGCCCGTGCCCCGGGACACCTAAAAACGGCCATATATTTT. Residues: CASSARAPGHLKTAIYF.

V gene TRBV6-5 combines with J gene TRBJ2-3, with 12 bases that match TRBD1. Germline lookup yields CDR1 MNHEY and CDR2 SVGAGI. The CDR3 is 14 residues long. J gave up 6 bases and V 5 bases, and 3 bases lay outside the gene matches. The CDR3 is CASSRDRGPDTQYF. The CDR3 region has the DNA TGTGCCAGCAGTCGGGACAGGGGGCCGGATACGCAGTATTTT.

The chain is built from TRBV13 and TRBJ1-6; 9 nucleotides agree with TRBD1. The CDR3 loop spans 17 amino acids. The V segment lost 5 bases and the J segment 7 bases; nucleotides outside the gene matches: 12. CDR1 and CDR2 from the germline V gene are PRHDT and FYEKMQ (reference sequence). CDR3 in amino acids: CASSLAQNRGRNSPLHF. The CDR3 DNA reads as TGTGCCAGCAGCCTAGCCCAAAACAGGGGGCGAAATTCACCCCTCCACTTT.

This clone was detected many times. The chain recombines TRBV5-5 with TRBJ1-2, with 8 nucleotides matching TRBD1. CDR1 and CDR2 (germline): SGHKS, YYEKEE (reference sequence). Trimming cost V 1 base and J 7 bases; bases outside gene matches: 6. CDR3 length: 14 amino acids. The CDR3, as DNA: TGTGCCAGCAGCTTGTCCAGGGGGCTAGTTGGCTACACCTTC. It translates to CASSLSRGLVGYTF.

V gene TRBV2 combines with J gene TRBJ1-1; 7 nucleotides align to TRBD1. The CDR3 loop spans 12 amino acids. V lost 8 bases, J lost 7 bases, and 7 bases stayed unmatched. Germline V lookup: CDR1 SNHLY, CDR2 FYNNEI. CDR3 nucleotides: TGTGCCAGCGGGGGACAGTTCAATGAAGCTTTCTTT. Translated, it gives CASGGQFNEAFF.

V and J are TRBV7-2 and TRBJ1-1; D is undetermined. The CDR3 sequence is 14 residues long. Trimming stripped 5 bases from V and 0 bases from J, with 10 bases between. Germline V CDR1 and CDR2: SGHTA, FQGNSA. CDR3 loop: CASSPRQMNTEAFF. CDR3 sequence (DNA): TGTGCCAGCAGCCCACGACAAATGAACACTGAAGCTTTCTTT. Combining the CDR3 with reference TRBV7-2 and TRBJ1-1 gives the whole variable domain GAGVSQSPSNKVTEKGKDVELRCDPISGHTALYWYRQSLGQGLEFLIYFQGNSAPDKSGLPSDRFSAERTGGSVSTLTIQRTQQEDSAVYLCASSPRQMNTEAFFGQGTRLTVV.

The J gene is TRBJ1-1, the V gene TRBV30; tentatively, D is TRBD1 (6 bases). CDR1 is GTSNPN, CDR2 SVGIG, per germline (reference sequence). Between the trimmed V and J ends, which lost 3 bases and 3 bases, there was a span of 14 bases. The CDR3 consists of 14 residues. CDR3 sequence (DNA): TGTGCCTGGAGATCGGTTAGGGGGTACACTGAAGCTTTCTTT. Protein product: CAWRSVRGYTEAFF.

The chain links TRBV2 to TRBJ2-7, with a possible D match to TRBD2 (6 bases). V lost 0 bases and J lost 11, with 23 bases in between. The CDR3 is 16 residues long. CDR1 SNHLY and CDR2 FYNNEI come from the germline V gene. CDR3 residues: CASSEAYDTVRDSEYF. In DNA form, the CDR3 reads TGTGCCAGCAGTGAAGCCTACGACACGGTTCGGGACTCGGAGTACTTC. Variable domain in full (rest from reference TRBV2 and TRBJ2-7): EPEVTQTPSHQVTQMGQEVILRCVPISNHLYFYWYRQILGQKVEFLVSFYNNEISEKSEIFDDQFSVERPDGSNFTLKIRSTKLEDSAMYFCASSEAYDTVRDSEYFGPGTRLTVT.

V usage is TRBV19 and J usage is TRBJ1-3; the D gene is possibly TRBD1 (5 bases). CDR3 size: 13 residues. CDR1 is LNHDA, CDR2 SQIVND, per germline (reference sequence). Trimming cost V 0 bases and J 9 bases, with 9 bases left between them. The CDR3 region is CASSIEGTTTIYF. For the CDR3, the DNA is TGTGCCAGTAGTATAGAAGGGACTACCACCATATATTTT.

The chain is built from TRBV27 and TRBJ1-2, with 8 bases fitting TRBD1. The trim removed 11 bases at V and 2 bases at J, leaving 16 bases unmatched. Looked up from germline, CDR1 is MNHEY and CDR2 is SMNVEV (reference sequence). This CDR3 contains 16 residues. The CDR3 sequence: CAPWRRQGAPNYGYTF. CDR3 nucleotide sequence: TGTGCCCCATGGAGAAGGCAGGGGGCGCCCAACTATGGCTACACCTTC.